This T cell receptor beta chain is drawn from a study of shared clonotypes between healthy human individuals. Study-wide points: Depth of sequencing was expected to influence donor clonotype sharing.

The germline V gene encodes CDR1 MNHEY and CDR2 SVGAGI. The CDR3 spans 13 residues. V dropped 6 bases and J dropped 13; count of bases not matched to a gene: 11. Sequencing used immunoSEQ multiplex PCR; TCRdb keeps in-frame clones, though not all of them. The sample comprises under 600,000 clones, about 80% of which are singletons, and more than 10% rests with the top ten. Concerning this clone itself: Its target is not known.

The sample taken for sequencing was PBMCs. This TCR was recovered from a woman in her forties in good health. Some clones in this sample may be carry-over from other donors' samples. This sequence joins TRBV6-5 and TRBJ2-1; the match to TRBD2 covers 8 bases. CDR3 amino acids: CASSSGLDVKQFF. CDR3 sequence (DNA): TGTGCCAGCAGCTCGGGACTAGACGTGAAACAGTTCTTC.